The 22 T cell receptor beta chains given below trace back to one sample, sequenced in a study of identical twins (dated by TCRdb to the mid-2010s). The receptor library was made with 5' RACE. The data were produced on an Illumina HiSeq 2000. TCRdb cleaned the public reads at Q25 with fastp, built clones with MiXCR and kept in-frame beta chains. Merged by CDR3 protein, the rows form single entries marked with the most common genes and DNA. For this sample there are about 150,000 distinct CDR3 sequences; under 4.5% appear just once. More than 6.5% of the sample rests with the top ten. The sequenced sample consisted of memory T cells sorted from blood. What the cell subset or site label conveys for this sample: CD45RO+ enriched T cells. These receptors were obtained from a man younger than 30 in good health.

This clonotype was seen ten or more times. V is TRBV6-5 and J is TRBJ1-2; 7 bases agree with TRBD1. The CDR3 has 12 residues. V lost 8 bases to trimming and J lost 7 bases; unmatched junction nucleotides: 7. Germline V gene lookup returns CDR1 MNHEY and CDR2 SVGAGI. The CDR3 sequence: CASVDRPSGYTF. The CDR3 DNA is TGTGCCAGCGTGGACAGGCCTTCTGGCTACACCTTC.

This clonotype was picked up many times. This chain links TRBV5-1 with TRBJ1-1; no definite D call. Germline V gene lookup returns CDR1 SGHRS and CDR2 YFSETQ. The CDR3 consists of 13 residues. Trimming cost V 6 bases and J 4 bases, with 13 bases left between them. The CDR3 region is CASKVSPGTEAFF. The DNA for the CDR3 is TGCGCCAGCAAGGTCTCCCCGGGCACTGAAGCTTTCTTT. Supplemented by reference TRBV5-1 and TRBJ1-1, the full variable domain reads KAGVTQTPRYLIKTRGQQVTLSCSPISGHRSVSWYQQTPGQGLQFLFEYFSETQRNKGNFPGRFSGRQFSNSRSEMNVSTLELGDSALYLCASKVSPGTEAFFGQGTRLTVV.

This clonotype was counted many times. This rearrangement joins TRBV5-1 to TRBJ2-5; D is perhaps TRBD2 (5 bases). The CDR3 sequence is 15 residues long. Germline lookup yields CDR1 SGHRS and CDR2 YFSETQ. Deletions cut 4 bases from V and 4 bases from J, with 17 bases between. The CDR3 nucleotides read TGCGCCAGCAGCCGCGGAGGTGGGAGCGGAGAGACCCAGTACTTC. Translated: CASSRGGGSGETQYF. Filled out from reference TRBV5-1 and TRBJ2-5, the complete variable domain reads KAGVTQTPRYLIKTRGQQVTLSCSPISGHRSVSWYQQTPGQGLQFLFEYFSETQRNKGNFPGRFSGRQFSNSRSEMNVSTLELGDSALYLCASSRGGGSGETQYFGPGTRLLVL.

This clonotype has a count of ten or more. The genes are TRBV6-4 and TRBJ2-2; D unclear. The CDR3 loop spans 13 amino acids. The germline V gene encodes CDR1 MRHNA and CDR2 SNTAGT. Trimming left V 0 bases short and J 4 bases short, with 3 bases between. CDR3 coding DNA: TGTGCCAGCAGTGACTCAATCACCGGGGAGCTGTTTTTT. This sequence encodes CASSDSITGELFF.

This clonotype was detected ten times or more. The chain has TRBV15 and TRBJ1-2; D gene uncertain. The ends were cut back, 9 bases at V and 3 bases at J, with 14 bases in the middle. The CDR3 has 13 amino acids. Per germline, CDR1 LNHNV and CDR2 YYDKDF (reference sequence). CDR3 bases: TGTGCCACAGCCGAACGGGTTTACTATGGCTACACCTTC. Protein: CATAERVYYGYTF.

This clonotype showed up many times. This rearrangement joins TRBV6-1 to TRBJ2-2, with D perhaps given as TRBD1 or TRBD2 (5 bases each). Germline CDR1 MNHNS, CDR2 SASEGT. With 6 bases removed from V and 6 bases from J, the gap between germline ends came to 17 bases. This CDR3 has 15 residues. This CDR3 reads CASSQTGYGAGELFF. CDR3 nucleotides: TGTGCCAGCAGCCAAACAGGTTACGGGGCCGGGGAGCTGTTTTTT.

This clonotype was detected ten times or more. The genes are TRBV25-1 and TRBJ1-5; unclear D gene. CDR1 is MGHDK and CDR2 is SYGVNS in the germline V gene. V was shortened by 8 bases and J by 0 bases, with 2 bases between the two germline ends. This CDR3 comprises 11 residues. CDR3 sequence (DNA): TGTGCCAGCGGTAGCAATCAGCCCCAGCATTTT. It codes for CASGSNQPQHF. Looking up the rest from reference TRBV25-1 and TRBJ1-5 gives the full variable domain: EADIYQTPRYLVIGTGKKITLECSQTMGHDKMYWYQQDPGMELHLIHYSYGVNSTEKGDLSSESTVSRIRTEHFPLTLESARPSHTSQYLCASGSNQPQHFGDGTRLSIL.

In this sample, this clonotype turned up many times. The rearrangement uses TRBV14 and TRBJ2-6; no reliable D call. The CDR3 is made up of 17 amino acids. The germline CDR1 and CDR2 sequences are SGHDN and FVKESK. Trimming took off 4 bases at V and 0 bases at J, with 13 bases between the two ends. The CDR3 loop is CASSLLRASSGANVLTF. DNA of the CDR3: TGTGCCAGCAGCCTCTTAAGGGCCAGCTCTGGGGCCAACGTCCTGACTTTC.

The chain links TRBV7-2 to TRBJ2-5, with TRBD2 identical over 12 bases. Germline-derived CDR1 and CDR2 are SGHTA and FQGNSA. The CDR3 contains 16 residues. The ends lost 2 bases at V and 4 bases at J; junction bases unmatched: 5. Written as DNA, the CDR3 is TGTGCCAGCAGCTTACCTAGCGGGAGGGCCAGAGAGACCCAGTACTTC. This sequence encodes CASSLPSGRARETQYF.

This clonotype was recorded at least ten times. The V call is TRBV18, the J call TRBJ2-7; the match to TRBD2 covers 11 bases. The CDR3 totals 14 residues. CDR1 and CDR2 from the germline V gene are KGHSH and LQKENI. Losses at the gene ends were 3 bases for V and 2 bases for J; bases not matched to a gene: 0. This CDR3 is CASSPGLAAYEQYV. The CDR3 nucleotides are TGTGCCAGCTCACCGGGACTAGCGGCCTACGAGCAGTACGTC.

This clonotype was observed at least ten times. The chain uses TRBV30 and TRBJ2-1; maybe TRBD2 (6 bases). The V gene's germline CDR1 is GTSNPN and CDR2 SVGIG (reference sequence). The length of the CDR3 is 14 residues. The germline V and J ends were trimmed by 1 base and 2 bases, with 9 bases remaining between them. This CDR3 reads CAWSDSGPYNEQFF. The DNA of the CDR3 is TGTGCCTGGAGTGATAGCGGACCCTACAATGAGCAGTTCTTC.

This clonotype was counted ten times or more. The chain combines TRBV6-1 with TRBJ1-4; 8 bases agree with TRBD1. The CDR3 is made up of 14 amino acids. Trimming removed 6 bases from V and 3 bases from J; junction bases left unmatched: 3. Germline V gene data show CDR1 as MNHNS and CDR2 as SASEGT. CDR3 sequence reads: CASRQGVANEKLFF. CDR3 DNA: TGTGCCAGCAGACAGGGGGTGGCTAATGAAAAACTGTTTTTT.

This clonotype was counted at least ten times. V and J are TRBV29-1 and TRBJ1-1; 8 bases line up with TRBD1. The germline V gene encodes CDR1 SQVTM and CDR2 ANQGSEA. The CDR3 has 14 residues. V lost 7 bases, J lost 1 base, and 8 bases stayed unmatched. CDR3 nucleotides: TGCAGCGGACTTGGACAGGGACGGAACACTGAAGCTTTCTTT. It codes for CSGLGQGRNTEAFF.

This clonotype has ten or more counts. The chain couples TRBV7-8 to TRBJ1-6; D is unresolved. V lost 1 base to trimming and J lost 7 bases, with 11 bases between them. This CDR3 has 15 residues. The germline V gene encodes CDR1 SGHVS and CDR2 FQNEAQ. The CDR3 protein is CASSLVGLSNSPLHF. CDR3 nucleotides: TGTGCCAGCAGCTTAGTAGGTCTCTCCAATTCACCCCTCCACTTT.

This clonotype was seen a handful of times. The chain uses TRBV5-1 and TRBJ1-2; D unclear. The CDR3 totals 13 residues. The V end was cut by 0 bases, the J end by 5 bases, with 8 bases between. Per the germline V gene, CDR1 is SGHRS and CDR2 is YFSETQ. CDR3 nucleotides: TGCGCCAGCAGCTTGGGCAGCGAATATGGCTACACCTTC. Its translation: CASSLGSEYGYTF.

A single count supports this clonotype. The chain links TRBV18 to TRBJ2-3, with D tentatively TRBD1 (6 bases). The germline CDR1 and CDR2 sequences are KGHSH and LQKENI. The V gene lost 6 bases and the J gene lost 1 base, with 8 bases spanning the gap. The CDR3 has 13 amino acids. The CDR3 DNA reads TGTGCCAGCTCCAAGGGGGGCACAGATACGCAGTATTTT. The encoded protein is CASSKGGTDTQYF.

Many counts were recorded for this clonotype. The chain uses TRBV5-1 and TRBJ2-3; TRBD2 matches at 10 bases. The V and J ends lost 2 bases and 2 bases, in that order; junction bases with no gene match: 5. CDR1 SGHRS and CDR2 YFSETQ come from the germline V gene. There are 16 residues in the CDR3. CDR3 residues: CASSFPLAGTTDTQYF. DNA for the CDR3: TGCGCCAGCAGCTTCCCACTAGCGGGAACCACAGATACGCAGTATTTT.

Many counts were recorded for this clonotype. V and J are TRBV24-1 and TRBJ2-1, with D uncertain. V was clipped by 5 bases and J by 2 bases, with 9 bases between them. CDR3 length: 14 residues. Per the germline V gene, CDR1 is KGHDR and CDR2 is SFDVKD. Here the CDR3 reads CATSASRTYNEQFF. The DNA for the CDR3 is TGTGCCACCAGTGCGTCGCGGACCTACAATGAGCAGTTCTTC.

The V and J genes are TRBV7-8 and TRBJ2-7; D is unresolved. Per germline, CDR1 SGHVS and CDR2 FQNEAQ. The CDR3 sequence is 14 residues long. V lost 3 bases to trimming and J lost 5 bases, with 14 bases between them. The CDR3 region is CASSLEMTRDEQYF. CDR3 bases: TGTGCCAGCAGCTTGGAAATGACTCGGGACGAGCAGTACTTC.

This clonotype showed up many times. The chain links TRBV5-1 to TRBJ2-3; D remains unclear. The germline gives CDR1 SGHRS, CDR2 YFSETQ. This CDR3 is 14 amino acids long. Trimming shortened V by 0 bases and J by 4 bases, and 9 bases separated the two germline ends. The CDR3 here is CASSLAQDSDTQYF. The CDR3 bases are TGCGCCAGCAGCTTGGCGCAGGATTCAGATACGCAGTATTTT.

This clonotype was detected ten times or more. The chain carries TRBV24-1 and TRBJ2-1, with D perhaps matching TRBD1 (6 bases). The CDR3 spans 15 residues. Germline V lookup: CDR1 KGHDR, CDR2 SFDVKD. The V and J ends lost 3 bases and 1 base respectively, with 9 bases between them. CDR3 coding DNA: TGTGCCACCAGTGATCAGGGGTCGTCCTACAATGAGCAGTTCTTC. Its translation is CATSDQGSSYNEQFF.

This clonotype was seen many times. The rearrangement links TRBV5-6 to TRBJ1-1, with TRBD1 as a possible D gene (5 bases). There are 15 residues in the CDR3. Trimming left V 2 bases short and J 8 bases short, with 19 bases between. Germline CDR1 and CDR2: SGHDT and YYEEEE. In DNA form, the CDR3 reads TGTGCCAGCAGCTTACCGGGGACCATAGGCCGAGAAGCTTTCTTT. It is translated as CASSLPGTIGREAFF.